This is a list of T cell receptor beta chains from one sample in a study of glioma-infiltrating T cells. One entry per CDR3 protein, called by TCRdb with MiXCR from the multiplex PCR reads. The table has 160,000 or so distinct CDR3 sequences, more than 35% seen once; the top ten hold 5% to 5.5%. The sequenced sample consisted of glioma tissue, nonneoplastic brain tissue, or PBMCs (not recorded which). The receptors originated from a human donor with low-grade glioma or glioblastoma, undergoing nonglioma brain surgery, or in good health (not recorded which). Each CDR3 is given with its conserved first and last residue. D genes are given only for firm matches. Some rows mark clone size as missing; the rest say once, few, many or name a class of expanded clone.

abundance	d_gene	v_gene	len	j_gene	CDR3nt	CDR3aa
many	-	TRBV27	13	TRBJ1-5	TGTGCCAGCAGTTCGCAAAGGAGTCAGCCCCAGCATTTT	CASSSQRSQPQHF
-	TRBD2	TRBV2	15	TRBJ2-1	TGTGCCAGCAGTGAGGCCAAAGTTAGCGGGAGGGAGCTGTTCTTC	CASSEAKVSGRELFF
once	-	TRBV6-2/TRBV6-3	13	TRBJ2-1	TGTGCCAGCAGTTACTCGTGGGACAATGAGCAGCTCTTC	CASSYSWDNEQLF
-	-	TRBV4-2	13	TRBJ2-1	TGTGCCAGCAGCCGCGACAGGTCGAGGGAGCAGTTCTTC	CASSRDRSREQFF
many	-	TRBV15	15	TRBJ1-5	TGTGCCACCGGAGTAGTCGACAGCCCCAATCAGCCCCAGCATTTT	CATGVVDSPNQPQHF
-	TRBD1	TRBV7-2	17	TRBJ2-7	TGTGCCAGCAGCTTAGTGTCAGGACAGGGAATAGTCTACGAGCAGTACTTC	CASSLVSGQGIVYEQYF
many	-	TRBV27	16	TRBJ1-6	TGTGCCAGCAGTGCCAAACAGGGCGTTTATAATTCACCCCTCCACTTT	CASSAKQGVYNSPLHF
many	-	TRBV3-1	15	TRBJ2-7	TGTGCCAGCAGCCGATCACGGGAGTCCTTTGGCGAGCAGTACTTC	CASSRSRESFGEQYF
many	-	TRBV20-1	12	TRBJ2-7	TGCAGTGCTAGGTCCGACGGCTACGAGCAGTACTTC	CSARSDGYEQYF
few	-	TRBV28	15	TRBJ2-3	TGTGCCAGCAGTTACGGGACACTTAGCACAGATACGCAGTATTTT	CASSYGTLSTDTQYF
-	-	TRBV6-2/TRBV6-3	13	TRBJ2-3	TGTGACGTTGTTAAGGAGTCCACGGATACGCAGTATTTT	CDVVKESTDTQYF
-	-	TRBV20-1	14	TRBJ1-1	TGCAGTGCTAGAGCGGGGGGTTGGTCCCCGGGAGCTTTCTTT	CSARAGGWSPGAFF
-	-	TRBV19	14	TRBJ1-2	TGTGCCAGTAGCGACGCTATAAGAAACTATGGCTACACCTTC	CASSDAIRNYGYTF
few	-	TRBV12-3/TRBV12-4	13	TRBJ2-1	TGTGCCAGCAGTTTCTCTTTGCAGAATGAGCAGTTCTTC	CASSFSLQNEQFF
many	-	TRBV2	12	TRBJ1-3	TGTGCCAGCAGTGTCTCGGTGAACACCATATATTTT	CASSVSVNTIYF
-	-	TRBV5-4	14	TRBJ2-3	TGTGCCAGCAGCAATGGGGGGGCAGCAGATACGCAGTATTTT	CASSNGGAADTQYF
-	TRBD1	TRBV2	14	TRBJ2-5	TGTGCCAGCGTTTGGGACAGCGCACAAGAGACCCAGTACTTC	CASVWDSAQETQYF
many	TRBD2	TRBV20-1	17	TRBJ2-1	TGCAGTGCTAGAGTAGGTAGCGGGAGGACATATTTGGGGGAGCAGTTCTTC	CSARVGSGRTYLGEQFF
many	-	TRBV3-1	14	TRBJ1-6	TGTGCCAGCAGCCAAGCAGTTTATAATTCACCCCTCCACTTT	CASSQAVYNSPLHF
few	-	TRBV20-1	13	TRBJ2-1	TGCAGTGCTGCTATCCGGGACTACAATGAGCAGTTCTTC	CSAAIRDYNEQFF
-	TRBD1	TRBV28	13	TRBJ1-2	TGTGCCAGCAGCTTGGGACAGGGTGAATGGAACACCTTC	CASSLGQGEWNTF
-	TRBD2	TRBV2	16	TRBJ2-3	TGTGCCAGCAGTCTCCCGGGACTAGAGAATCCAGATACGCAGTATTTT	CASSLPGLENPDTQYF
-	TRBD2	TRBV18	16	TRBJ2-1	TGTGCCAGCTCACCTGGGCTAGCGGGTCGGTTTGATGAGCAGTTCTTC	CASSPGLAGRFDEQFF
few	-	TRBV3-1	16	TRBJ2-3	TGTGCCAGCAGCCTAAAACCAGGGGTATCCACAGATACGCAGTATTTT	CASSLKPGVSTDTQYF
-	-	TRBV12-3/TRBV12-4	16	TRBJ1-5	TGTGCCAGCAGCCCCGAGACAGTCTATAGCAATCAGCCCCAGCATTTT	CASSPETVYSNQPQHF
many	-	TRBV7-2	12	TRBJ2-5	TGTGCCAGCAGCAGGTTGAAGGGGACCCAGTACTTC	CASSRLKGTQYF
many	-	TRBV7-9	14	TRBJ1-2	TGTGCCAGCAGCTTAGAGACAACTAACTATGGCTACACCTTC	CASSLETTNYGYTF
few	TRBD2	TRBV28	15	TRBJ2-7	TGTGCCAGCAGTTTGCGACTAGCGGGTATGTACGAGCAGTACTTC	CASSLRLAGMYEQYF